The text below deals with one TCR beta chain. No antigen is known for it. This sample's treatment: oral pan-JAK inhibitor, 5-10 mg twice daily. The data were obtained in a study of CD8+ T cells in alopecia areata. Background on the study: For the treated group, dosing was oral tofacitinib at 5 to 10 mg twice daily. Tofacitinib lasted 6 to 18 months, then 6 months off drug. Broader study findings: Sequencing of scalp tissue also captures the resident alphabeta T cells of normal skin.

Once RNA had been extracted, it was reverse transcribed into cDNA to act as the sequencing template. Assay used: immunoSEQ multiplex PCR; TCRdb lists only in-frame clones, some missing. The sample lists about 210,000 clones; approximately 67% were seen once. This CDR3 is built from 15 residues. With 5 bases clipped from V and 7 bases from J, the junction kept 4 bases outside the gene matches. CDR1 and CDR2 from the germline V gene are SGHNT and YENEEA. The sample was CD4+ T cells sorted from blood, taken at approximately week 44, from a patient treated with tofacitinib. The chain combines TRBV11-3 with TRBJ2-1, with TRBD2 identical over 14 bases. This clonotype was sampled from a human donor with alopecia areata. This CDR3 is CASSLTSGGANEQFF. Here the CDR3 DNA reads TGTGCCAGCAGCCTGACTAGCGGGGGGGCTAATGAGCAGTTCTTC.